This T cell receptor (beta chain) was profiled in a study of cytomegalovirus exposure and HLA in healthy donors. This CDR3 comprises 13 residues. Germline CDR1 SGDLS, CDR2 YYNGEE. V gave up 6 bases and J gave up 8 bases, with 17 bases separating them. On this clone: Its target is not known.

Overall study findings and caveats: Among TCR beta chains, those listed as cytomegalovirus-associated numbered over 150.

Researchers ran the PCR with 60 Vbeta and 13 Jbeta primers. Profiling relied on immunoSEQ multiplex PCR, and the TCRdb table lists in-frame clones only, not all of them. The sample includes under 250,000 clones, approximately 80% seen only once; the top ten take roughly 3%. The genes are TRBV9 and TRBJ1-2; D is perhaps TRBD1 (5 bases). Sequencing was carried out using PBMCs. The receptor was isolated from a woman aged 25-40 years in good health and CMV-seronegative. The CDR3 region has the DNA TGTGCCAGCACCCCGGGGAGGGGAGGGGGCTACACCTTC. It is translated as CASTPGRGGGYTF.